One T cell receptor beta chain is described in this entry. Its binding antigen is unknown. Per-nucleotide qualities are absent, and no much larger clonotype sits a single base away. Synthetic TCR analog templates were spiked into each PCR so that absolute template abundance could be estimated from read counts. The immunoSEQ assay used bias-controlled V and J gene primers to amplify TCRbeta CDR3 regions from genomic DNA. Sequencing of rearranged TCRbeta segments was done at approximately 20X coverage. Processing in the source paper ran as follows. Sequencing errors were corrected by clustering and CDR3s were annotated against IMGT to assign V, D and J genes. Out-of-frame and stop-codon sequences were excluded, and only productive TCRbeta rearrangements were used in downstream analyses. Clonality was computed as one minus Shannon entropy normalized by the log of the number of unique productive sequences. Clones differing between time points or between blood and tumor were identified by Fisher's exact test with Benjamini-Hochberg correction at adjusted p below 0.01. TCRdb provides this immuneACCESS table in a form limited to in-frame rearrangements. Some clones are lacking; in checked studies, under half of them reflect an unresolved V gene, and why the rest are absent is not known. The DNA was the basis for D and trimming; V, J and clone size are from that table. In all, the sample holds under 100,000 clones, and 90% of those were seen once. 1.5% to 2% of the sample lies in the top ten.

The record originates from a study of PD-L1 blockade in urothelial cancer (dated by TCRdb to between 2016 and 2019). Some background on the complete study: Therapy was started in the mid-2010s for all patients, and atezolizumab 1,200 mg was administered intravenously every 3 weeks. About 90% of the roughly 29 patients were identified as males with urothelial cancer of bladder origin, and a prior smoking history was reported by 18 of 29 patients. Patients had an ECOG performance status of 0 or 1 and had received between 0 and 3 prior chemotherapy regimens. Blood samples were analyzed at 3 weeks after treatment start (second dose) and at 6 weeks after treatment start. Blood samples gave a median of around 130,000 T cells and 82,636 unique TCRs, with a median clonality of 0.080. The study was an exploratory multi-omic analysis of somatic, immune and clinical correlates of response to PD-L1 blockade with atezolizumab in urothelial cancer. Pretreatment tumor samples and matched peripheral blood, collected serially before and after atezolizumab treatment, underwent TCR sequencing. Progression-free survival longer than 6 months counted as durable clinical benefit, and TCR features were additionally tested against both progression-free and overall survival. In the same patients, whole exome sequencing and RNA sequencing of pretreatment tumors were performed in addition to TCR sequencing. Durable clinical benefit was achieved by nine patients but not by the remaining 20. Pretreatment blood TCR-seq was available for about 28 patients, at least one posttreatment blood collection was obtained for about 24 patients, and tumor TCR-seq was available for about 24 patients.

The paper's findings and limits, for the study overall: Because the sample size was small (n = 29) and many of the analyses were exploratory, the results are meant to be hypothesis-generating. Patients with durable benefit showed greater expansion of tumor-associated TCR clones in peripheral blood 3 weeks after starting treatment (n of about 20, p = 0.022). Improved progression-free and overall survival was found to be associated with pretreatment peripheral blood TCR clonality below the median.

Reading the label with the study, this specimen's time point is: pretreatment peripheral blood. A cohort of some 29 patients with locally advanced or metastatic urothelial carcinoma, treated at Memorial Sloan Kettering on a trial protocol, was included. Peripheral blood mononuclear cells were collected from each patient pretreatment and during treatment, giving between 1 and 8 total time points per patient. The Qiagen DNeasy Blood extraction kit was used to purify genomic DNA from total PBMCs and tumor samples. PBMCs were collected pretreatment and during treatment and were isolated and stored as previously described. The germline V gene supplies CDR1 SGHRS and CDR2 YFSETQ. The CDR3 measures 15 amino acids from cysteine to phenylalanine. Just the 45-base CDR3 DNA is kept, in frame starting at base 1. For this chain, trimming is 4 bases at the V end and 5 bases at the J end, and the number of junction bases without a gene match is 9.

The chain links TRBV5-1 with TRBJ2-7, with 10 bases aligning to TRBD2. The source is a man in his 60s with urothelial cancer. This material consisted of PBMCs, taken around atezolizumab (anti-PD-L1) treatment. The CDR3: CASSGWGLASDEQYF. The DNA sequence follows: TGCGCCAGCAGCGGGTGGGGACTAGCGAGCGACGAGCAGTACTTC.